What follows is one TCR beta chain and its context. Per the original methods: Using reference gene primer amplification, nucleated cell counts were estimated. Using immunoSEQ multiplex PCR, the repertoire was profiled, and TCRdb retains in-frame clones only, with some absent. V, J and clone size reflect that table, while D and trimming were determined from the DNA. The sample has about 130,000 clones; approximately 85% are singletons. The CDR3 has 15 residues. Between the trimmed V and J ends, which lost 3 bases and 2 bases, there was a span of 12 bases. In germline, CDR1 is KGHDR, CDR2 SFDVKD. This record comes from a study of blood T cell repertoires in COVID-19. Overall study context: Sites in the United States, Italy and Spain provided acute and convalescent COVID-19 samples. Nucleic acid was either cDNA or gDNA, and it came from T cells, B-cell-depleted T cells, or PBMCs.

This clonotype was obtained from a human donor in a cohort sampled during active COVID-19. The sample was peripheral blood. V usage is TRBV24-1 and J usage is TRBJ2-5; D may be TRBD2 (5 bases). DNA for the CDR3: TGTGCCACCAGTGATGCCCGGGGTATACAAGAGACCCAGTACTTC. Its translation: CATSDARGIQETQYF.